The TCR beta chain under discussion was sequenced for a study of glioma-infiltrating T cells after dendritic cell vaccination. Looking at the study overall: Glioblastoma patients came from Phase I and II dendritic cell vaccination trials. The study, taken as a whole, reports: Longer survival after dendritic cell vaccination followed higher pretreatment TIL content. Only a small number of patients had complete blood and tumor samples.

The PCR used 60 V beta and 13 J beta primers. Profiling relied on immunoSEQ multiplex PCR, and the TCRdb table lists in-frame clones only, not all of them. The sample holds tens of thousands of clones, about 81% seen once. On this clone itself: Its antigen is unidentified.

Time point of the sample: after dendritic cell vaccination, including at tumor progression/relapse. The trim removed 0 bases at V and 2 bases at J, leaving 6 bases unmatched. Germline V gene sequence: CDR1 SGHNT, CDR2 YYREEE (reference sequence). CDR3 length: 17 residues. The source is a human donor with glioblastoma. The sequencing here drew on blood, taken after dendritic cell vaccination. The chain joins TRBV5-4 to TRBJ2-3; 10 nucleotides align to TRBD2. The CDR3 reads CASSLVVLAGPTDTQYF. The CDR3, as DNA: TGTGCCAGCAGCTTGGTTGTACTAGCGGGGCCCACAGATACGCAGTATTTT.